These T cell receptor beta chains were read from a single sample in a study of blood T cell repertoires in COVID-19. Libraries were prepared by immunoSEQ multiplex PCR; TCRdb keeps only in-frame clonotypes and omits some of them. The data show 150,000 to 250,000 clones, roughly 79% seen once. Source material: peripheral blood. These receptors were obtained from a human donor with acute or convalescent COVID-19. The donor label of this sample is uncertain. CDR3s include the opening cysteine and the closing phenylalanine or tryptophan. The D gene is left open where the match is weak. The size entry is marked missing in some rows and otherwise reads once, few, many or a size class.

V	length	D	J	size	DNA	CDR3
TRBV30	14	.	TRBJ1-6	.	TGTGCCTGGAGTGTACAGGGTTTGAATTCACCCCTCCACTTT	CAWSVQGLNSPLHF
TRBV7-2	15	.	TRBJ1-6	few	TGTGCCAGCAGCTATAGGCCCCAGGGCCATTCACCCCTCCACTTT	CASSYRPQGHSPLHF
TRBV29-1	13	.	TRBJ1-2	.	TGCAGCGTTGAACCCTCACAGGGAAATGGCTACACCTTC	CSVEPSQGNGYTF
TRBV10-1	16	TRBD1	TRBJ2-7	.	TGCGCCAGCAGTGGCAGAACCGGGACAGGGGGCGCCGAGCAGTACTTC	CASSGRTGTGGAEQYF
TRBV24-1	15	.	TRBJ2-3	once	TGTGCCACCAGTGATTTATCCAGGGACACAGATACGCAGTATTTT	CATSDLSRDTDTQYF
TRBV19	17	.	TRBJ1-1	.	TGTGCCAGTAGTCCCCTCGGCAGGGGTGAAGCGAGCACTGAAGCTTTCTTT	CASSPLGRGEASTEAFF
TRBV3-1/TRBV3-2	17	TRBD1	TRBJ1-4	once	TGTGCCAGCAGCCTTACTGCCCAGGGGGCGGGGAATGAAAAACTGTTTTTT	CASSLTAQGAGNEKLFF
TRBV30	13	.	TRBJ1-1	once	TGTGCCAGGACAGTTCCTTTGAACACTGAAGCTTTCTTT	CARTVPLNTEAFF
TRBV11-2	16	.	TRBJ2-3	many	TGTGCCAGCAGCTTAGCGTCCAGCGTCTACACAGATACGCAGTATTTT	CASSLASSVYTDTQYF
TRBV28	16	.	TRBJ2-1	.	TGTGCCAGCAGTGGCGGGGACTCCTGGGGGTACAATGAGCAGTTCTTC	CASSGGDSWGYNEQFF
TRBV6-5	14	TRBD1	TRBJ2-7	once	TGTGCCAGCAGACCTGACAGGGGGCGCAGAGAGCAGTACTTC	CASRPDRGRREQYF
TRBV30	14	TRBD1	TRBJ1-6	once	TGTGCCTGGAGCAAGACAGGGGAATCTTCACCCCTCCACTTT	CAWSKTGESSPLHF
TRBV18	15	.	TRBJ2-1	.	TGTGCCAGCTCACCAAACACAGGGTTTGACAATGAGCAGTTCTTC	CASSPNTGFDNEQFF
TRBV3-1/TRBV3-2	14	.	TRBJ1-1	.	TGTGCCAGCAGCCAACAGGACAGGAACACTGAAGCTTTCTTT	CASSQQDRNTEAFF
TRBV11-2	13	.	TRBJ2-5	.	TGTGCCAGCAGCTTAGGAGCGAAAGAGACCCAGTACTTC	CASSLGAKETQYF
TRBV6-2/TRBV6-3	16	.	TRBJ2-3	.	TGTGCCAGCAGTTACTCCGGGGGAGCTAGCACAGATACGCAGTATTTT	CASSYSGGASTDTQYF
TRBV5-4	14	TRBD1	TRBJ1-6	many	TGTGCCAGCAGCCTAGACAGGGCCAATTCACCCCTCCACTTT	CASSLDRANSPLHF
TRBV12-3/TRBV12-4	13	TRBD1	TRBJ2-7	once	TGTGCCAGCAGTTATGGGACAGAGTACGAGCAGTACTTC	CASSYGTEYEQYF
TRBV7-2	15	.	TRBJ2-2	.	TGTGCCAGCAGCCCCCGGACAGACGAACACCGGGGAGCTGTTTTT	CASSPRTDEHRGAVF
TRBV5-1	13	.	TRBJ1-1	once	TGCGCCAGCAGCTGGGCTACAGGGACTGAAGCTTTCTTT	CASSWATGTEAFF
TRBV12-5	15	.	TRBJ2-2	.	TGTGCTAGTGGTTTGGTACGCAGGGAACCCGGGGAGCTGTTTTTT	CASGLVRREPGELFF
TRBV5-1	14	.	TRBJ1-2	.	TGCGCCAGCAGCTGGGGGGGCGCAGGATCTGGCTACACCTTC	CASSWGGAGSGYTF
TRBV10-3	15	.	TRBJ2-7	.	TGTGCCATCAGTGAAGTGGCAGGACTTGGCTACGAGCAGTACTTC	CAISEVAGLGYEQYF
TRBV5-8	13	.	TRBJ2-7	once	TGTGCCAGCAGCTCGAGACAGGCCAACGAGCAGTACTTC	CASSSRQANEQYF
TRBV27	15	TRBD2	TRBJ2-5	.	TGTGCCAGCAGTCCGATTAGCGGGAGCGGTGAGACCCAGTACTTC	CASSPISGSGETQYF
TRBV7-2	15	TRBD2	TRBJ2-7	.	TGTGCCAGCAGCTTACTGGCGGGAGGTCGTAGCGAGCAGTACTTC	CASSLLAGGRSEQYF
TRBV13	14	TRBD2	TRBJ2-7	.	TGTGCCAGCAGTCGACTAGCGGGAGTCTACGAGCAGTACTTC	CASSRLAGVYEQYF
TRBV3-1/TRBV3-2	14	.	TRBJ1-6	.	TGTGCCAGCAGCCAAGGACAGTATAATTCACCCCTCCACTTT	CASSQGQYNSPLHF
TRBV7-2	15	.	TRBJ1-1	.	TGTGCCAGCAGCACGACTGAAACGTGGAACACTGAAGCTTTCTTT	CASSTTETWNTEAFF
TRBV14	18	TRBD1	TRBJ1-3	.	TGTGCCAGCAGCCAAGACCGGGACAGACTCCTCTCTGGAAACACCATATATTTT	CASSQDRDRLLSGNTIYF
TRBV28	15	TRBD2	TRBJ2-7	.	TGTGCCAGCAGCTCCCTAGCGGGAGGGCCTTACGAGCAGTACTTC	CASSSLAGGPYEQYF
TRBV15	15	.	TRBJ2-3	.	TGTGCCACCAGCCCCACGCGTCCTGAGGGCATTGCGCAGTATTTT	CATSPTRPEGIAQYF
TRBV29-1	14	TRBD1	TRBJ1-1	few	TGCAGCGTAACCCGACAGGGAGGGAACACTGAAGCTTTCTTT	CSVTRQGGNTEAFF
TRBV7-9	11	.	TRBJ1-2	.	TGTGCCAGCAGCTTAAATGAGGGCTACACCTTC	CASSLNEGYTF
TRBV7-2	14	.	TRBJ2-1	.	TGTGCCAGCAGCTTAGTTGCGGTCGCTAGTGAGCAGTTCTTC	CASSLVAVASEQFF
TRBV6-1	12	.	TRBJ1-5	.	TGTGCCAGCAGTGAATTTCTGGGCCCCCAGCATTTT	CASSEFLGPQHF
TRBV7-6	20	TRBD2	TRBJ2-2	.	TGTGCCAGCAGCTTGTCCGGGACTAGCGGGAGGGCCCGATCGCACGGGGAGCTGTTTTTT	CASSLSGTSGRARSHGELFF
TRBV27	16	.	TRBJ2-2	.	TGTGCCAGCAGTCTTCTTGGACAGTGGAACACCGGGGAGCTGTTTTTT	CASSLLGQWNTGELFF
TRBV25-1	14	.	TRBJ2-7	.	TGTGCCAGCAGTGAAGAGACAGGTACCTACGAGCAGTACTTC	CASSEETGTYEQYF
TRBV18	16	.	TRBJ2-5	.	TGTGCCAGCTCACCACAGCAAGGAGGGGAGCAAGAGACCCAGTACTTC	CASSPQQGGEQETQYF
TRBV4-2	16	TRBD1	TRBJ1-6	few	TGTGCCAGCAGCCTGGCCGGGACAGCATATAATTCACCCCTCCACTTT	CASSLAGTAYNSPLHF
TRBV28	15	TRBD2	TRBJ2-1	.	TGTGCCAGCAAGCCCAGGACTAGCGGGAGCAATGAGCAGTTCTTC	CASKPRTSGSNEQFF